This TCR beta chain was identified during a study of T-cell reconstitution after alpha-beta-depleted transplantation in children. This clonotype was seen repeatedly, ten times or more. V shed 6 bases and J 3 bases; nucleotides not matched to a gene: 15. The CDR3 length is 18 residues. From germline, CDR1 is MNHEY and CDR2 SVGEGT. Preparation of the TCRbeta library involved a method that used unique molecular identifiers. TCRdb ran MiXCR on the PCR reads and lists one entry per CDR3 protein. The table has 200,000 to 250,000 distinct CDR3 sequences, around 12% seen once; the top ten hold roughly 2.6%. The TCR originated in a human donor who donated a stem cell graft to a child with acute lymphoblastic leukemia. Sequences were derived from PBMCs from the stem cell graft donor, sampled from the stem cell graft. This rearrangement joins TRBV6-2 or TRBV6-3 to TRBJ2-1, with 9 positions matching TRBD2. The CDR3 DNA reads as TGTGCCAGCAGCAAATCAACCATAGCGGGAGCTTTCTACAATGAGCAGTTCTTC. This encodes CASSKSTIAGAFYNEQFF.